These 4 T cell receptor beta chains were all obtained from the same sample, sequenced in a study of metastatic and nonmetastatic thyroid tumors. With MiXCR, TCRdb reprocessed the PCR reads. The sample yields some 30,000 clones, approximately 31% seen once. Ahead of thyroid surgery, no patient had received treatment of any kind. Sample: blood. All receptors derive from a female donor with papillary thyroid cancer or a benign thyroid nodule (not recorded which). Some clones in this sample may be carry-over from other donors' samples.

The CDR3 DNA is TGTGCCAGCAGCTTACTGGGAGGGGAGGTCGGGGAGCTGTTTTTT. This encodes CASSLLGGEVGELFF. The chain joins TRBV12-3 or TRBV12-4 to TRBJ2-2; 7 bases agree with TRBD2. The CDR3 loop spans 15 amino acids. V trimming: 6 bases; J trimming: 7 bases; junction bases outside the gene matches: 11.

The chain is built from TRBV5-1 and TRBJ1-4, with a tentative D call TRBD1 (5 bases). Per germline, CDR1 SGHRS and CDR2 YFSETQ. V was pared by 4 bases and J by 2 bases, with 15 bases between. The CDR3 length is 16 residues. Here the CDR3 reads CASSPEGWGTNEKLFF. The DNA for the CDR3 is TGCGCCAGCAGCCCTGAGGGATGGGGGACTAATGAAAAACTGTTTTTT.

This clone was observed at least ten times. V is TRBV4-1 and J is TRBJ2-1, with 12 positions matching TRBD2. CDR3 length equals 16 residues. Germline assignment: CDR1 MGHRA and CDR2 YSYEKL. V lost 6 bases to trimming and J lost 6 bases; unmatched junction nucleotides: 9. CDR3 nucleotide sequence: TGCGCCAGCAGAGATAGGACTAGCGGGAACCGCAATGAGCAGTTCTTC. Protein sequence: CASRDRTSGNRNEQFF.

The chain is built from TRBV5-1 and TRBJ1-1; perhaps TRBD1 as D (5 bases). This CDR3 contains 14 residues. Germline V gene lookup returns CDR1 SGHRS and CDR2 YFSETQ. The V end was cut by 6 bases, the J end by 5 bases, with 17 bases between. The CDR3 region is CASIPGGGVTEAFF. CDR3 sequence (DNA): TGCGCCAGCATCCCTGGGGGAGGGGTTACTGAAGCTTTCTTT.